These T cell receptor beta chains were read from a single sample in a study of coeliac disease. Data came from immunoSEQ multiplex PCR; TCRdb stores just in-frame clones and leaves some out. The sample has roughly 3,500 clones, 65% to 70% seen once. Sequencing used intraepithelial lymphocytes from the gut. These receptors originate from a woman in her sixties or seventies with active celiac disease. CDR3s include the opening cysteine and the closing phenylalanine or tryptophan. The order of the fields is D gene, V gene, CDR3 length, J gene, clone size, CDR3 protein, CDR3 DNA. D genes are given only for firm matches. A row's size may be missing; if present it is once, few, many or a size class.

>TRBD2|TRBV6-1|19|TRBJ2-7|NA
CASSVQLGGGRLASYEQYF
TGTGCCAGCAGTGTACAGCTGGGGGGGGGAAGACTAGCCTCGTACGAGCAGTACTTC
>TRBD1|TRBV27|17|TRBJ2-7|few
CASSQGQGGAGTYEQYF
TGTGCCAGCAGTCAGGGACAGGGCGGCGCGGGGACCTACGAGCAGTACTTC
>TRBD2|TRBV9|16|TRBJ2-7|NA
CASSPSHFGGREEQYF
TGTGCCAGCAGCCCAAGTCACTTTGGAGGGCGGGAGGAGCAGTACTTC
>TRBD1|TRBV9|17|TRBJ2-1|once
CASSVTDRVRTYNEQFF
TGTGCCAGCAGCGTTACTGACAGGGTTAGGACCTACAATGAGCAGTTCTTC
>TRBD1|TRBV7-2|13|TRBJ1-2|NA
CASSAGGNYGYTF
TGTGCCAGCTCCGCAGGGGGTAACTATGGCTACACCTTC
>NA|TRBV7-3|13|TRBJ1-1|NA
CASSLQGNTEAFF
TGTGCCAGCAGCCTTCAGGGGAACACTGAAGCTTTCTTT
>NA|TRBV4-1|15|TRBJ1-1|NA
CASSQELPRNTEAFF
TGCGCCAGCAGCCAAGAGTTGCCCAGGAACACTGAAGCTTTCTTT
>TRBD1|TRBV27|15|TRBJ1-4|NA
CASSPWDRSVEKLFF
TGTGCCAGCAGTCCCTGGGACAGGTCCGTTGAAAAACTGTTTTTT
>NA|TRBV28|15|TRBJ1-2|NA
CASRPLRESNYGYTF
TGTGCCAGCAGACCCCTCAGGGAATCTAACTATGGCTACACCTTC
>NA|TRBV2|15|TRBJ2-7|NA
CASSENRVFSAEQYF
TGTGCCAGCAGTGAAAACAGGGTATTTTCTGCCGAGCAGTACTTC
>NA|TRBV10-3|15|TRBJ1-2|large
CAIRTYYHPQRGYTF
TGTGCCATCAGGACGTACTATCACCCTCAGAGGGGCTACACCTTC